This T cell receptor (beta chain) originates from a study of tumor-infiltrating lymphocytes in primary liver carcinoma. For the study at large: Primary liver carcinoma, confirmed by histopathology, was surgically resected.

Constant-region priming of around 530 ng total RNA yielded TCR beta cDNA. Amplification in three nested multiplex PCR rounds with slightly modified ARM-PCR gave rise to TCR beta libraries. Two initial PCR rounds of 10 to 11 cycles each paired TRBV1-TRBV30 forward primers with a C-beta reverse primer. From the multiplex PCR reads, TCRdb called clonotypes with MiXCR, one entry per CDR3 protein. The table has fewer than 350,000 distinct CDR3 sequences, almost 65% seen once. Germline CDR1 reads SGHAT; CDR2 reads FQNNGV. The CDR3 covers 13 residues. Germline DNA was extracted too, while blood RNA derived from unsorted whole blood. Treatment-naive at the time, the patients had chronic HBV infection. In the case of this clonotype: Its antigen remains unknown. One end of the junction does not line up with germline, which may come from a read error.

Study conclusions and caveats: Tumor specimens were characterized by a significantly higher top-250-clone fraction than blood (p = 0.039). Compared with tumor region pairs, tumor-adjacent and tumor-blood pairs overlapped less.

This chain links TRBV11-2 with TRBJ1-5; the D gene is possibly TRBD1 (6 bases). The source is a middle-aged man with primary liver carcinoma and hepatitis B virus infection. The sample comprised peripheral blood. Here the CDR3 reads CVSSLAGEQSQHF. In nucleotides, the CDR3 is TGTGTCAGCAGCTTAGCAGGGGAACAGTCCCAGCATTTT.